This T cell receptor beta chain was observed in a study of cytotoxic CD8 clonotypes in ibrutinib-treated CLL. About the research overall: Partial responses numbered around 25 and complete responses 2; after a median around 68 months, 14 stayed remitted and roughly twelve progressed. General study points: Baseline clonality was higher than in age-matched healthy donors and moved in step with circulating CD8+ T-cell counts.

Note on this clone: Antigen unknown. Other nucleotide sequences from this sample produce the same CDR3.

Sequencing was performed with immunoSEQ multiplex PCR; in TCRdb, only in-frame clones are kept and a portion is missing. The sample holds some 200,000 clones, 72% seen once. V was trimmed by 6 bases and J by 2 bases, leaving 13 bases between them. Germline CDR1 KGHSH, CDR2 LQKENI. CDR3 size: 15 residues. As input for TCR beta libraries, about 2 micrograms of genomic DNA came from cryopreserved PBMCs. The sample here was PBMCs, taken after 24 months of ibrutinib treatment. This chain links TRBV18 with TRBJ2-2, with D perhaps matching TRBD1 (6 bases). The receptor comes from a human donor with chronic lymphocytic leukemia. The CDR3 nucleotides are TGTGCCAGCTCCCAAGGACAGAGTAACACCGGGGAGCTGTTTTTT. It encodes CASSQGQSNTGELFF.